The sequence of this T cell receptor beta chain was determined in a study of shared clonotypes between healthy human individuals. As for the study in general: Each donor's CD8 memory used one plate, CD8 naive two, each CD4 subset three.

Trimming took 5 bases from V and 11 from J, leaving 21 bases between them. CDR3 length: 14 amino acids. Germline lookup yields CDR1 SGHTA and CDR2 FQGNSA. The genomic DNA of each subset was split evenly across several immunoSEQ plates. Replicate PCRs for sorted subsets used around 200 ng DNA; this equaled 30,000 to 35,000 T cell genomes. Clones were read by immunoSEQ multiplex PCR, and TCRdb kept only the in-frame ones, dropping some. The table has 900,000 to 1,200,000 clones, approximately 78% seen once. This receptor was obtained from a man aged 18 to 29 in good health. Some clones in this sample may be carry-over from other donors' samples. Material for sequencing was memory CD4+ T cells from PBMCs. Subset: CD45RA-negative fraction. The V and J genes are TRBV7-2 and TRBJ1-1; D is perhaps TRBD1 (6 bases). CDR3 nucleotide sequence: TGTGCCAGCAGCCCATCCCTGAGGACAGTGAAGGCTTTCTTT. This sequence encodes CASSPSLRTVKAFF.